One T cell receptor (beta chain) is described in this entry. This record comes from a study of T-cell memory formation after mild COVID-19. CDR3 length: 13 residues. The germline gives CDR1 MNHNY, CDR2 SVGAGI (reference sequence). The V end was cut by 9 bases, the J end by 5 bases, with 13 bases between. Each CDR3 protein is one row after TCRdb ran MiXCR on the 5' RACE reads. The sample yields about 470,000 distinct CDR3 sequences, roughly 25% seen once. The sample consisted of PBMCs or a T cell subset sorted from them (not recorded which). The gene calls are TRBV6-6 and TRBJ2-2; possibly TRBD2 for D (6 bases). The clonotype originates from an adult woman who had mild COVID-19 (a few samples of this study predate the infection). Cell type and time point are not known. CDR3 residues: CASGAAGTGELFF. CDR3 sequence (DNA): TGTGCCAGTGGCGCCGCGGGGACCGGGGAGCTGTTTTTT.